The rows below give T cell receptor beta chains drawn from one sample of a study of CD8+ T cells in alopecia areata. The protocol was immunoSEQ multiplex PCR, while the TCRdb copy is restricted to in-frame clones and leaves out a portion. The sample consists of some 95,000 clones, 35% to 50% of them appearing once. Sequenced: CD4+ T cells sorted from blood. These receptors were collected from a human donor with alopecia areata. Both conserved end residues are part of each CDR3. The order of the fields is CDR3 protein, CDR3 DNA, V gene, clone size, D gene, J gene. D genes are given only for firm matches. Expanded clones get a size class; other rows say once, few or many, or leave the size out.

CDR3 protein: CASSSNNSPLHF
CDR3 DNA: TGTGCCAGCAGTAGTAATAATTCACCCCTCCACTTT
V gene: TRBV25-1
clone size: few
D gene: -
J gene: TRBJ1-6

CDR3 protein: CASSPPGLAATDTQYF
CDR3 DNA: TGCGCCAGCAGCCCGCCGGGACTAGCGGCTACAGATACGCAGTATTTT
V gene: TRBV5-1
clone size: -
D gene: TRBD2
J gene: TRBJ2-3

CDR3 protein: CSAVRVSSTDTQYF
CDR3 DNA: TGCAGCGCGGTAAGGGTTTCTAGCACAGATACGCAGTATTTT
V gene: TRBV29-1
clone size: few
D gene: -
J gene: TRBJ2-3

CDR3 protein: CAGSDSSNSPLHF
CDR3 DNA: TGTGCCGGGAGTGACAGCTCAAATTCACCCCTCCACTTT
V gene: TRBV7-9
clone size: few
D gene: -
J gene: TRBJ1-6

CDR3 protein: CSVRDDTGELFF
CDR3 DNA: TGCAGCGTTCGGGACGACACCGGGGAGCTGTTTTTT
V gene: TRBV29-1
clone size: -
D gene: -
J gene: TRBJ2-2

CDR3 protein: CASSWTGIPVEQYF
CDR3 DNA: TGTGCCAGCTCGTGGACAGGGATTCCCGTCGAGCAGTACTTC
V gene: TRBV28
clone size: few
D gene: TRBD1
J gene: TRBJ2-7

CDR3 protein: CAWTPTGTTEAFF
CDR3 DNA: TGTGCCTGGACTCCGACAGGGACGACTGAAGCTTTCTTT
V gene: TRBV30
clone size: -
D gene: TRBD1
J gene: TRBJ1-1

CDR3 protein: CASSLDPGQGPQYF
CDR3 DNA: TGTGCCAGCAGCCTAGATCCGGGTCAAGGCCCTCAGTATTTT
V gene: TRBV28
clone size: -
D gene: -
J gene: TRBJ2-3

CDR3 protein: CSVRGLGTEAFF
CDR3 DNA: TGCAGCGTTCGGGGTTTGGGCACTGAAGCTTTCTTT
V gene: TRBV29-1
clone size: few
D gene: -
J gene: TRBJ1-1

CDR3 protein: CSVVNGPAPGELFF
CDR3 DNA: TGCAGCGTTGTGAACGGCCCGGCCCCCGGGGAGCTGTTTTTT
V gene: TRBV29-1
clone size: -
D gene: -
J gene: TRBJ2-2

CDR3 protein: CAWTGGLWAGTEAFF
CDR3 DNA: TGTGCCTGGACAGGAGGCCTTTGGGCGGGCACTGAAGCTTTCTTT
V gene: TRBV30
clone size: -
D gene: -
J gene: TRBJ1-1

CDR3 protein: CAWSPGGASQPQHF
CDR3 DNA: TGTGCCTGGAGCCCCGGGGGGGCTTCTCAGCCCCAGCATTTT
V gene: TRBV30
clone size: once
D gene: -
J gene: TRBJ1-5

CDR3 protein: CAWSTGRTEAFF
CDR3 DNA: TGTGCCTGGTCGACAGGGCGGACTGAAGCTTTCTTT
V gene: TRBV30
clone size: -
D gene: TRBD1
J gene: TRBJ1-1

CDR3 protein: CSVETRQVMNTEAFF
CDR3 DNA: TGCAGCGTTGAAACACGACAGGTGATGAACACTGAAGCTTTCTTT
V gene: TRBV29-1
clone size: few
D gene: -
J gene: TRBJ1-1

CDR3 protein: CASSLRTQETQYF
CDR3 DNA: TGTGCCAGCAGCTTGAGAACCCAAGAGACCCAGTACTTC
V gene: TRBV7-9
clone size: -
D gene: -
J gene: TRBJ2-5

CDR3 protein: CASSLNWDYGYTF
CDR3 DNA: TGTGCCAGCAGCTTAAACTGGGACTATGGCTACACCTTC
V gene: TRBV7-9
clone size: few
D gene: -
J gene: TRBJ1-2

CDR3 protein: CSVGQVNTEAFF
CDR3 DNA: TGCAGCGTGGGACAGGTGAACACTGAAGCTTTCTTT
V gene: TRBV29-1
clone size: -
D gene: TRBD1
J gene: TRBJ1-1

CDR3 protein: CSVGTASGANVLTF
CDR3 DNA: TGCAGCGTGGGGACAGCGTCTGGGGCCAACGTCCTGACTTTC
V gene: TRBV29-1
clone size: -
D gene: TRBD1
J gene: TRBJ2-6

CDR3 protein: CASSSGGSQPQHF
CDR3 DNA: TGCGCCAGCAGCTCAGGGGGGAGTCAGCCCCAGCATTTT
V gene: TRBV5-1
clone size: few
D gene: TRBD1
J gene: TRBJ1-5

CDR3 protein: CASSPRDRRTDTQYF
CDR3 DNA: TGCGCCAGCAGCCCAAGGGACAGACGCACAGATACGCAGTATTTT
V gene: TRBV5-1
clone size: -
D gene: TRBD1
J gene: TRBJ2-3

CDR3 protein: CAWSGQSPYEQYF
CDR3 DNA: TGTGCCTGGTCCGGACAGTCCCCCTACGAGCAGTACTTC
V gene: TRBV30
clone size: -
D gene: -
J gene: TRBJ2-7

CDR3 protein: CAWSTGQDVNQPQHF
CDR3 DNA: TGTGCCTGGAGTACCGGACAGGACGTCAATCAGCCCCAGCATTTT
V gene: TRBV30
clone size: -
D gene: TRBD1
J gene: TRBJ1-5

CDR3 protein: CATSRPPGTGPYEQYF
CDR3 DNA: TGTGCCACCAGCAGACCTCCGGGGACCGGCCCCTACGAGCAGTACTTC
V gene: TRBV15
clone size: once
D gene: -
J gene: TRBJ2-7

CDR3 protein: CASRDSGANVLTF
CDR3 DNA: TGTGCCAGCAGGGACTCTGGGGCCAACGTCCTGACTTTC
V gene: TRBV28
clone size: -
D gene: -
J gene: TRBJ2-6

CDR3 protein: CSAGQGQETQYF
CDR3 DNA: TGCAGCGCCGGACAGGGACAAGAGACCCAGTACTTC
V gene: TRBV29-1
clone size: few
D gene: TRBD1
J gene: TRBJ2-5

CDR3 protein: CSVRGLYEQYF
CDR3 DNA: TGCAGCGTTCGCGGGCTCTACGAGCAGTACTTC
V gene: TRBV29-1
clone size: few
D gene: -
J gene: TRBJ2-7

CDR3 protein: CASSRGLARPDTQYF
CDR3 DNA: TGCGCCAGCAGCCGGGGACTAGCTCGACCAGATACGCAGTATTTT
V gene: TRBV5-1
clone size: -
D gene: TRBD2
J gene: TRBJ2-3

CDR3 protein: CASSPWSWQTQYF
CDR3 DNA: TGTGCCAGCAGCCCCTGGAGCTGGCAGACCCAGTACTTC
V gene: TRBV11-2
clone size: few
D gene: -
J gene: TRBJ2-5

CDR3 protein: CASSQVGLAGGPSRDEQFF
CDR3 DNA: TGCGCCAGCAGCCAAGTGGGACTAGCGGGAGGGCCCTCACGGGATGAGCAGTTCTTC
V gene: TRBV4-1
clone size: -
D gene: TRBD2
J gene: TRBJ2-1

CDR3 protein: CASSQWPRSAGELFF
CDR3 DNA: TGCGCCAGCAGCCAATGGCCCCGATCCGCCGGGGAGCTGTTTTTT
V gene: TRBV4-1
clone size: -
D gene: -
J gene: TRBJ2-2

CDR3 protein: CSVGDRGLSYEQYF
CDR3 DNA: TGCAGCGTGGGGGACAGGGGGCTCTCCTACGAGCAGTACTTC
V gene: TRBV29-1
clone size: -
D gene: TRBD1
J gene: TRBJ2-7

CDR3 protein: CASRPTIAGGADTQYF
CDR3 DNA: TGTGCCAGCAGACCCACCATAGCGGGGGGGGCAGATACGCAGTATTTT
V gene: TRBV28
clone size: few
D gene: TRBD2
J gene: TRBJ2-3

CDR3 protein: CASSLGGAEAETQYF
CDR3 DNA: TGTGCCAGCAGCTTGGGGGGGGCGGAAGCAGAGACCCAGTACTTC
V gene: TRBV5-4
clone size: -
D gene: -
J gene: TRBJ2-5

CDR3 protein: CASSQATLADTQYF
CDR3 DNA: TGCGCCAGCAGCCAAGCCACCCTGGCAGATACGCAGTATTTT
V gene: TRBV4-1
clone size: -
D gene: -
J gene: TRBJ2-3

CDR3 protein: CSAKPGLADNEQFF
CDR3 DNA: TGCAGCGCCAAACCGGGACTAGCGGACAATGAGCAGTTCTTC
V gene: TRBV29-1
clone size: -
D gene: TRBD2
J gene: TRBJ2-1

CDR3 protein: CAISEKTGTSYEQYF
CDR3 DNA: TGTGCCATCAGTGAGAAGACCGGGACCTCCTACGAGCAGTACTTC
V gene: TRBV10-3
clone size: -
D gene: -
J gene: TRBJ2-7

CDR3 protein: CSVDRDGSYEQYF
CDR3 DNA: TGCAGCGTCGACCGGGACGGATCCTACGAGCAGTACTTC
V gene: TRBV29-1
clone size: -
D gene: -
J gene: TRBJ2-7

CDR3 protein: CASSPQGSNQPQHF
CDR3 DNA: TGTGCCTCCTCCCCCCAGGGTAGCAATCAGCCCCAGCATTTT
V gene: TRBV30
clone size: -
D gene: -
J gene: TRBJ1-5

CDR3 protein: CASGLGMENEQFF
CDR3 DNA: TGTGCTAGTGGTTTGGGAATGGAAAATGAGCAGTTCTTC
V gene: TRBV12-5
clone size: -
D gene: -
J gene: TRBJ2-1

CDR3 protein: CAWSSGPNQPQHF
CDR3 DNA: TGTGCCTGGAGTTCGGGGCCAAATCAGCCCCAGCATTTT
V gene: TRBV30
clone size: -
D gene: -
J gene: TRBJ1-5

CDR3 protein: CASSYPEGHYGYTF
CDR3 DNA: TGTGCCAGCAGTTACCCCGAGGGCCACTATGGCTACACCTTC
V gene: TRBV28
clone size: -
D gene: -
J gene: TRBJ1-2

CDR3 protein: CSVRGGSTYGEKLFF
CDR3 DNA: TGCAGCGTTCGGGGGGGATCCACGTATGGGGAAAAACTGTTTTTT
V gene: TRBV29-1
clone size: -
D gene: -
J gene: TRBJ1-4

CDR3 protein: CAWSQTLESEQYF
CDR3 DNA: TGTGCCTGGAGTCAGACCCTAGAGTCCGAGCAGTACTTC
V gene: TRBV30
clone size: -
D gene: -
J gene: TRBJ2-7

CDR3 protein: CASSYPPGGDEQYF
CDR3 DNA: TGTGCCAGCAGTTACCCACCGGGTGGGGACGAGCAGTACTTC
V gene: TRBV6-5
clone size: -
D gene: -
J gene: TRBJ2-7